This T cell receptor (beta chain) was found in a study of Ad26.COV2.S vaccination and SARS-CoV-2 variants. Points from the study as a whole: Reportedly, spike-specific CD8+ and CD4+ T cell responses achieved substantial breadth once vaccination had taken place. Analyses of TCR breadth and depth may have underestimated total T cell responses. Vaccinees showed greater spike-specific TCR breadth than placebo recipients. Non-spike TCR breadth did not differ much between vaccine and placebo recipients.

Notes on this clone: What it binds is not known.

There are 15 residues in the CDR3. CDR1 and CDR2 from the germline V gene are SGHAT and FQNNGV. V dropped 0 bases and J dropped 4 bases, with 10 bases sitting between them. Assay used: immunoSEQ multiplex PCR; TCRdb lists only in-frame clones, some missing. The data show 46,000 or so clones, roughly 80% seen once. Material: peripheral blood, obtained after recovery from COVID-19. The chain recombines TRBV11-2 with TRBJ1-3; D may be TRBD1 (5 bases). The origin of this receptor is a human donor who had recovered from COVID-19. CDR3: CASSLEGTGGNTIYF. The CDR3 nucleotides read TGTGCCAGCAGCTTAGAAGGGACGGGGGGAAACACCATATATTTT.